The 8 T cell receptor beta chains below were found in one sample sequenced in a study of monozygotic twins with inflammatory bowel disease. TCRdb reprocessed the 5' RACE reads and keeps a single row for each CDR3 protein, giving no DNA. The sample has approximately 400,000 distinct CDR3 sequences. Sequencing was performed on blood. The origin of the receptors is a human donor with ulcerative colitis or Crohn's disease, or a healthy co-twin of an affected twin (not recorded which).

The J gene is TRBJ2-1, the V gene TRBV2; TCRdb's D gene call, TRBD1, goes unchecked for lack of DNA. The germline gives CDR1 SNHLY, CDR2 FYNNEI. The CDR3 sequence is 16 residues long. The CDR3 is CASSPSGTALYNEQFF.

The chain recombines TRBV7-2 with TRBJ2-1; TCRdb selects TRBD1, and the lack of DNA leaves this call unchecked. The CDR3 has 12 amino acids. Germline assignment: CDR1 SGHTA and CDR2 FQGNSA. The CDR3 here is CASSSRQGAQFF.

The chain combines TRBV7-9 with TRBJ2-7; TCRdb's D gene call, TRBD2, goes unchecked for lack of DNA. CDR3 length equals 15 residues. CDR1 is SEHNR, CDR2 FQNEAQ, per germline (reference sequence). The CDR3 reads CASSSEGGGPYEQYF.

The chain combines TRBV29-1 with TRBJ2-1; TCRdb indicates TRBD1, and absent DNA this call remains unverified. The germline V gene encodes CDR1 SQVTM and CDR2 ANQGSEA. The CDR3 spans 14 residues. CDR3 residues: CSGGRTGAGNEQFF.

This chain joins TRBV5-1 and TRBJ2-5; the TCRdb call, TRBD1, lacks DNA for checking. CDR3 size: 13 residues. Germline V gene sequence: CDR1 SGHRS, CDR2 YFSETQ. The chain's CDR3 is CASSPDRGETQYF.

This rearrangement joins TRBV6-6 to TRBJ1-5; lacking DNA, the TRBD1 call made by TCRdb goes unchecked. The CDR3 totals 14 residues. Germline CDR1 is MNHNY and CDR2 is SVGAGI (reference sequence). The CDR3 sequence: CASSSDREAQPQHF.

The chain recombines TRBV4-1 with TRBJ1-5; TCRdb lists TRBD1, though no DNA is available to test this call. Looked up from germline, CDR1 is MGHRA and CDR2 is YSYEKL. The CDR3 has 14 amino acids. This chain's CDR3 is CASSQGEGRQPQHF.

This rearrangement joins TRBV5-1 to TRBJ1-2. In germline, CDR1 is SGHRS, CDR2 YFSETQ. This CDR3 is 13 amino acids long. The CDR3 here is CASSSPPGNGYTF.